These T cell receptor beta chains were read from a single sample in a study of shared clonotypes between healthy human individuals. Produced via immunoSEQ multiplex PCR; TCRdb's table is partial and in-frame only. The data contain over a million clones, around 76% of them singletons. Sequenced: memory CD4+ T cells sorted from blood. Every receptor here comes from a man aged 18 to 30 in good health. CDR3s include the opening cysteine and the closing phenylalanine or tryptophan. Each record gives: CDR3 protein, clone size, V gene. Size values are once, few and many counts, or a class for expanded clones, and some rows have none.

CDR3 protein: CASSTTGASGRTPQHF
clone size: .
V gene: TRBV19

CDR3 protein: CASRGGAGALNTEAFF
clone size: .
V gene: TRBV5-1

CDR3 protein: CARNSPAGFTDTQYF
clone size: .
V gene: TRBV25-1

CDR3 protein: CSVERDPASTDTQYF
clone size: .
V gene: TRBV29-1

CDR3 protein: CASSLSGTGKDTQYF
clone size: .
V gene: TRBV5-1

CDR3 protein: CASSLEQVAYNEQFF
clone size: .
V gene: TRBV5-1

CDR3 protein: CASKWDSTDTQYF
clone size: .
V gene: TRBV2

CDR3 protein: CASSKTGTSYGYTF
clone size: .
V gene: TRBV19

CDR3 protein: CASMTGTVNTEAFF
clone size: few
V gene: TRBV2

CDR3 protein: CASSRAGSNQPQHF
clone size: few
V gene: TRBV14

CDR3 protein: CASSTGGPTAGYTF
clone size: .
V gene: TRBV11-3

CDR3 protein: CAIRGQGAETQYF
clone size: .
V gene: TRBV10-3

CDR3 protein: CASSDRGHEQYF
clone size: .
V gene: TRBV19

CDR3 protein: CASSEDRGMAYQPQHF
clone size: .
V gene: TRBV10-2